This T cell receptor (beta chain) is from a study of T cell repertoires in cytomegalovirus infection. Overall study: Signatures in public TCR beta sequences pointed to both CMV infection and matching HLA type. Study findings and constraints: Accumulated public TCR beta family frequency recognized individuals carrying CMV together with the relevant HLA. It was HLA-C-restricted CMV-specific TCR beta clonotypes that dominated the response ex vivo.

Each CDR3 protein is one row after TCRdb ran MiXCR on the reads. The sample includes some 700,000 distinct CDR3 sequences, less than 40% of them seen just once. In the case of this clonotype: The target antigen is unknown. This may stem from a read error, because a much larger clone lies one nucleotide away.

The CDR3 extends over 14 amino acids. This chain links TRBV12-3 or TRBV12-4 with TRBJ1-5; D ambiguous. Sequencing input: PBMCs. This TCR came from a human donor in good health (CMV status not recorded). Some clones in this sample may be carry-over from other donors' samples. As DNA, the CDR3 is TGTGCCAGCAGTTTATCCAGCGGAAATCAGACCCAGCATTTT. Its protein is CASSLSSGNQTQHF.